What follows is one T cell receptor beta chain and its context. The antigen is undetermined. This entry belongs to a study of cytomegalovirus exposure and HLA in healthy donors. Study-wide results and limits: Common viral pathogens were later found to be apparently linked to several of the most significant clusters. HLA allele associations emerged for roughly 17,000 TCR beta sequences in a later analysis, at 0.05 false discovery rate.

PCR was performed using 60 Vbeta and 13 Jbeta primers. TCRdb's table, derived via immunoSEQ multiplex PCR, lists solely in-frame clones and lacks some. The repertoire has fewer than 250,000 clones, 76% of them found once; the top ten carry 0.63%. With V trimmed by 7 bases and J by 7 bases, 5 bases remained unmatched. This CDR3 region has 13 residues. Germline V CDR1 and CDR2: SNHLY, FYNNEI. The sequence was obtained from a man between 18 and 35 years old in good health and CMV-seronegative. The rearrangement uses TRBV2 and TRBJ2-1; 9 bases align to TRBD2. Sequencing was performed on PBMCs. Written as DNA, the CDR3 is TGTGCCAGCAATCGGCTAGCGGGAAATGAGCAGTTCTTC. As protein: CASNRLAGNEQFF.